This T cell receptor beta chain was recovered during a study of OX40 agonist ivuxolimab in advanced cancers. Looking at the study overall: The costimulatory receptor OX40 (CD134) was targeted by ivuxolimab, a fully human IgG2 agonistic monoclonal antibody. Partial responses were achieved by three dose-escalation patients, of whom one had hepatocellular carcinoma and two had cutaneous melanoma. In the dose-escalation cohort, around four fifths of patients were male, and the mean age was approximately 64 years, with a range of 23 to 79. Peripheral TCRbeta sequencing aimed to test whether ivuxolimab altered TCR sequence diversity and caused clonal T-cell expansion. Among the roughly 54 dose-escalation patients, roughly 20 had hepatocellular carcinoma, about 15 melanoma, 9 renal cell carcinoma and 9 head and neck cancer. Intravenous ivuxolimab was administered to patients every 2 weeks at six dose levels: 0.01, 0.1, 0.3, 1.5, 3 and 10 mg/kg. Patients were allowed to have had prior anti-PD-1, anti-PD-L1 or anti-CTLA-4 therapy, and more than 30% of the dose-escalation patients had previously received checkpoint inhibitors. The paper describes the monotherapy dose-escalation part (N ≈ 50 patients) of the phase I trial of ivuxolimab. General findings and caveats noted by the study authors: At doses of 0.1 to 3.0 mg/kg, clonal expansion of both CD4+ and CD8+ blood T cells was observed from baseline to week 6. Low levels of normalized T-cell clonal expansion were also seen in some nonresponding patients. Antigen specificity was not determined for the clonally expanded peripheral T cells. After ivuxolimab, CD8+ T cells had more expanded clones than CD4+ T cells on average. In the 0.1-3.0 mg/kg groups, partial responders had among the lowest normalized peripheral clonal expansion, particularly in CD8+ T cells.

Notes on this clone: No antigen is known for it. The input lacks base qualities; no much larger clone sits a single base away.

To sequence the TCRbeta CDR3 region, genomic DNA was isolated from the sorted cells. The immunoSEQ Assay was used to sequence the TCRbeta CDR3 regions. The table was pulled from immuneACCESS by TCRdb, which kept in-frame rearrangements only. Such tables lose some clones; where checked, under half of the loss comes from unresolved V genes, and the rest has no known cause. The sample table lists 35,000 to 50,000 clones, about 88% of them with a count of one. The ten largest clones represent around 13% of the sample. Trimming removed 4 bases from V and 5 bases from J, leaving 16 bases between the germline ends. The germline V gene encodes CDR1 SGDLS and CDR2 YYNGEE. The CDR3 runs 14 residues from the cysteine to the phenylalanine. The entry retains the CDR3 DNA only, 42 bases that are in frame from base 1. The trial excluded patients who had a history of autoimmune disease or were on systemic immunosuppression. Peripheral blood for TCR sequencing was drawn from every dose cohort at baseline, at cycle 4 day 1 and at cycle 7 day 1. The samples were drawn from a first-in-human, open-label, multicenter phase I dose-escalation trial of ivuxolimab. Adults with locally advanced or metastatic head and neck squamous cell, hepatocellular, melanoma or renal cell carcinoma were enrolled in the trial. Before TCR sequencing, CD4+ T cells and CD8+ T cells were sorted from peripheral blood as separate populations.

This clonotype originated in an adult with an advanced solid tumor such as melanoma, head and neck, liver or kidney cancer. Sequencing was performed on CD4+ or CD8+ T cells sorted from blood, taken in a trial of the OX40 agonist ivuxolimab. This receptor chain uses TRBV9 and TRBJ2-7; the best D guess is TRBD1, with 5 bases matching. The CDR3 protein is CASSFGAAWDEQYF. The DNA sequence is given as TGTGCCAGCAGCTTTGGGGCAGCCTGGGACGAGCAGTACTTC. When the CDR3 is completed using the reference TRBV9 and TRBJ2-7 genes on either side, the full variable domain is DSGVTQTPKHLITATGQRVTLRCSPRSGDLSVYWYQQSLDQGLQFLIQYYNGEERAKGNILERFSAQQFPDLHSELNLSSLELGDSALYFCASSFGAAWDEQYFGPGTRLTVT.